The rows below give T cell receptor beta chains drawn from one sample of a study of CD8 T cells in Susac syndrome. TCRdb re-analysed the immunoSEQ multiplex PCR reads in MiXCR, keeping a single row per CDR3 protein. The table includes more than 150,000 distinct CDR3 sequences, approximately 96% detected once. The specimen sequenced was CD4+ T cells from PBMCs. The receptors were gathered from a human donor with Susac syndrome. Both conserved end residues are part of each CDR3. D genes are given only for firm matches. A row's size may be missing; if present it is once, few, many or a size class.

D	V	size	J	DNA	CDR3
NA	TRBV20-1	once	TRBJ2-1	TGCAGTGCCACCCGGAGCGGCCTAAACAATGAGCAGTTCTTC	CSATRSGLNNEQFF
NA	TRBV9	NA	TRBJ2-2	TGTGCCAGCAGCGTAGGAGGCGAAACGAACACCGGGGAGCTGTTTTTT	CASSVGGETNTGELFF
NA	TRBV10-3	NA	TRBJ1-4	TGTGCCATCAAGGGGCTGAGTAATGAAAAACTGTTTTTT	CAIKGLSNEKLFF
NA	TRBV4-2	NA	TRBJ1-5	TGTGCCAGCAGCCAAGACGGACAGAGCAATCAGCCCCAGCATTTT	CASSQDGQSNQPQHF
NA	TRBV28	NA	TRBJ2-1	TGTGCCAGCAGGGGGGGACTCGGGCAGTTCTTC	CASRGGLGQFF
NA	TRBV5-1	NA	TRBJ2-2	TGCGCCAGCAGCAGGGCAGCGAACACCGGGGAGCTGTTTTTT	CASSRAANTGELFF
NA	TRBV20-1	NA	TRBJ2-5	TGCAGTGCTAGAGTATTGAGTGGGGCAGGGCGAGAGACCCAGTACTTC	CSARVLSGAGRETQYF
TRBD2	TRBV2	NA	TRBJ2-5	TGTGCCAGCAGTGAAACTCGGCTAGCGGGGCAAGAGACCCAGTACTTC	CASSETRLAGQETQYF
NA	TRBV4-2	NA	TRBJ1-5	TGTGCCAGCAGCCAAGATGGACAGAACAATCAGCCCCAGCATTTT	CASSQDGQNNQPQHF
TRBD1	TRBV5-4	once	TRBJ2-1	TGTGCCAGCAGCTCGGTCCCCGGGACAGGCTACAATGAGCAGTTCTTC	CASSSVPGTGYNEQFF
NA	TRBV30	once	TRBJ2-3	TGTGCCCGGGGGACCGGCACAGATACGCAGTATTTT	CARGTGTDTQYF
NA	TRBV1	NA	TRBJ2-5	TGCACCAGCAGCCCTCCATCCGACCGGGGTACAAGGGAGACCCAGTACTTC	CTSSPPSDRGTRETQYF
NA	TRBV30	NA	TRBJ1-1	TGTGCCTGGAGTCGGGGCAGATTGAACACTGAAGCTTTCTTT	CAWSRGRLNTEAFF
NA	TRBV30	NA	TRBJ2-1	TGTGCCTGGGAACCGCAGGGTAGGCAGTTCTTC	CAWEPQGRQFF
TRBD1	TRBV19	NA	TRBJ1-6	TGTGCCAGTAGTCCTCCGGGACAGGGAAATTCACCCCTCCACTTT	CASSPPGQGNSPLHF
NA	TRBV7-6	NA	TRBJ1-1	TGTGCCAGCAGCTTACGAGGAGAGAACACTGAAGCTTTCTTT	CASSLRGENTEAFF
NA	TRBV19	NA	TRBJ2-6	TGTGCCAGTATAGCGGACTCTGGGGCCAACGTCCTGACTTTC	CASIADSGANVLTF
NA	TRBV4-2	NA	TRBJ1-3	TGTGCCAGCAGCCAAGTTTTTCGGGGGGCGTCTGGAAACACCATATATTTT	CASSQVFRGASGNTIYF
NA	TRBV7-8	NA	TRBJ1-2	TGTGCCAGCAGCTTAGCGGCGGGGGGGGGTGACTATGGCTACACCTTC	CASSLAAGGGDYGYTF
TRBD2	TRBV5-1	NA	TRBJ2-5	TGCGCCAGCAGCTCCCAGCGGGGGGACCAAGAGACCCAGTACTTC	CASSSQRGDQETQYF
NA	TRBV6-5	NA	TRBJ2-5	TGTGCCAGCAGTTCACAGGGTCCGAAAGAGACCCAGTACTTC	CASSSQGPKETQYF
NA	TRBV12-2	NA	TRBJ2-1	TGTGCAAGTCGCTCCGACCCTAGCTCCTACAATGAGCAGTTCTTC	CASRSDPSSYNEQFF
NA	TRBV30	NA	TRBJ2-7	TGTGCCTGGAACACAGGTACCTACGAGCAGTACTTC	CAWNTGTYEQYF
TRBD1	TRBV18	once	TRBJ1-5	TGTGCCAGCTCACCACCGTGGACAGGAGGCAATCAGCCCCAGCATTTT	CASSPPWTGGNQPQHF
NA	TRBV3-1	NA	TRBJ1-4	TGTGCCAGCAGCCGTATGACGGAGTATTATGAAAAACTGTTTTTT	CASSRMTEYYEKLFF
NA	TRBV30	NA	TRBJ2-5	TGTGCCCGCAAGGTGGGGGGCTTAGAGACCCAGTACTTC	CARKVGGLETQYF
TRBD1	TRBV27	NA	TRBJ1-1	TGTGCCAGCGGTGACAGGGGTAGGTCCACTGAAGCTTTCTTT	CASGDRGRSTEAFF
NA	TRBV20-1	NA	TRBJ1-6	TGCAGTGCTAGGGAAGGGGGTTCACCCCTCCACTTT	CSAREGGSPLHF
NA	TRBV19	NA	TRBJ1-2	TGTGCCAGTAGTACCGGGACCTACGGCTACACCTTC	CASSTGTYGYTF
NA	TRBV18	NA	TRBJ1-1	TGTGCCAGCTCCCCCTTGCCCGGGAATACTGAAGCTTTCTTT	CASSPLPGNTEAFF
NA	TRBV5-4	NA	TRBJ2-5	TGTGCCAGCAGCTTGAGGGGGTCTGGGCCTCAAGAGACCCAGTACTTC	CASSLRGSGPQETQYF
NA	TRBV12-3/TRBV12-4	once	TRBJ1-2	TGTGCCAGCAGTTTCGGGAGTGGGAACTATGGCTACACCTTC	CASSFGSGNYGYTF
NA	TRBV9	NA	TRBJ1-4	TGTGCCAGCAGCGTATTGTCAGGAAGCGGAGAAAAACTGTTTTTT	CASSVLSGSGEKLFF
TRBD2	TRBV6-7	NA	TRBJ2-1	TGTGCCAGCAGTCTAGCGGGGGCCACAACGGATGAGCAGTTCTTC	CASSLAGATTDEQFF
NA	TRBV5-4	NA	TRBJ1-1	TGTGCCAGCAGCTTGGCCCCGGGACATCGCACGGACACTGAAGCTTTCTTT	CASSLAPGHRTDTEAFF
NA	TRBV9	NA	TRBJ2-2	TGTGCCAGCAGCCTCGGACTCCCCGGGGAGCTGTTTTTT	CASSLGLPGELFF
NA	TRBV6-5	NA	TRBJ1-6	TGTGCCAGCACCGAACAGGGTAGGGGGAATTCACCCCTCCACTTT	CASTEQGRGNSPLHF
NA	TRBV5-6	NA	TRBJ2-7	TGTGCCAGCAGCACAAGGACAGCAGCCTACGAGCGGTACTTC	CASSTRTAAYERYF
NA	TRBV5-1	NA	TRBJ1-2	TGCGCCAGCAGCTTGGCAGACACGTATGGCTACACCTTC	CASSLADTYGYTF
NA	TRBV24-1	NA	TRBJ2-1	TGTGCCACCAGTGACGGGGCCTACAATGAGCAGTTCTTC	CATSDGAYNEQFF
NA	TRBV30	few	TRBJ2-7	TGTGCCTGGACAATTTTATACGAGCAGTACTTC	CAWTILYEQYF
TRBD1	TRBV12-3/TRBV12-4	NA	TRBJ1-6	TGTGCCAGCAGGGGACAGGGGCAATGGACACCCCTCCACTTT	CASRGQGQWTPLHF
NA	TRBV20-1	NA	TRBJ1-4	TGCAGTGCAGCCCGGGTTCGGGAAAAACTGTTTTTT	CSAARVREKLFF
NA	TRBV2	NA	TRBJ1-2	TGTGCCAGCAGTCGTTCCTATGGCTACACCTTC	CASSRSYGYTF
NA	TRBV5-6	NA	TRBJ2-2	TGTGCCAGCAGCTTGGTGGGGCGCGGCACCGGGGAGCTGTTTTTT	CASSLVGRGTGELFF
TRBD1	TRBV11-2	NA	TRBJ2-5	TGTGCCAGCATAACGACAGGGGTGGGGGAGACCCAGTACTTC	CASITTGVGETQYF
NA	TRBV2	NA	TRBJ2-7	TGTGCCAGCAGCCAAATACAGGGTAGGGACTACGAGCAGTACTTC	CASSQIQGRDYEQYF
NA	TRBV15	once	TRBJ1-2	TGTGCCACCAGCAGAGATTATCAGGGGTACAACTATGGCTACACCTTC	CATSRDYQGYNYGYTF
NA	TRBV6-6	NA	TRBJ1-5	TGTGCCAGCAGATATCCGGGAGACCAGCCCCAGCATTTT	CASRYPGDQPQHF
NA	TRBV3-1	NA	TRBJ1-1	TGTGCCAGCAGCCAAGGTTGGGGTTCTGAAGCTTTCTTT	CASSQGWGSEAFF
TRBD1	TRBV6-5	NA	TRBJ1-1	TGTGCCAGCAGTTACCGTCCCGGGACAGGGGGCGGATTGAACACTGAAGCTTTCTTT	CASSYRPGTGGGLNTEAFF
NA	TRBV30	NA	TRBJ2-2	TGTGCCTGGAGTGTAATCGGCACCGGGGAGCTGTTTTTT	CAWSVIGTGELFF